This T cell receptor beta chain was found in a study of T cells after posttransplantation cyclophosphamide. Regarding the study as a whole: After PTCy, TRB diversity resembled that of CNI/methotrexate controls.

Trimming took 4 bases from V and 7 from J; bases not matched to a gene: 10. Looked up from germline, CDR1 is SGHRS and CDR2 is YFSETQ. The CDR3 runs to 16 residues. Regarding this clone: What it binds is unknown. Other DNA sequences in the same sample also yield this CDR3.

Libraries were prepared by immunoSEQ multiplex PCR; TCRdb keeps only in-frame clonotypes and omits some of them. The table shows tens of thousands of clones, with approximately 85% occurring only once. The chain combines TRBV5-1 with TRBJ2-1; 11 bases line up with TRBD2. This receptor was obtained from a woman aged 55-70 years with a blood cancer, CMV-positive, and with a related stem cell donor. The source material was PBMCs. CDR3 amino acids: CASSLFMASGRNEQFF. CDR3 DNA: TGCGCCAGCAGCCTGTTTATGGCTAGCGGGAGGAATGAGCAGTTCTTC. Together with reference TRBV5-1 and TRBJ2-1, the CDR3 gives the full variable domain: KAGVTQTPRYLIKTRGQQVTLSCSPISGHRSVSWYQQTPGQGLQFLFEYFSETQRNKGNFPGRFSGRQFSNSRSEMNVSTLELGDSALYLCASSLFMASGRNEQFFGPGTRLTVL.